This section outlines one TCR beta chain sequence together with its context. Antigen specificity is unknown. These data are taken from a study of PD-1 blockade in classical Hodgkin lymphoma. General study points: There remain no defined causes for the repertoire differences, which possibly reflect disease activity or prior therapy. Newly diagnosed patients had baseline TCR diversity that was reportedly lower than that of healthy donors.

Trimming at V came to 6 bases and at J to 9 bases, leaving 3 bases not matched to a gene. CDR3 length equals 12 residues. Germline values: CDR1 LNHDA, CDR2 SQIVND (reference sequence). Clones were sequenced by immunoSEQ multiplex PCR, and TCRdb holds only the in-frame ones, with some missing. The sample lists some 30,000 clones, 71% occurring once. Brentuximab vedotin exposure varied, and every patient relapsed after autologous stem cell transplantation. Best overall response was complete response, partial response or progressive disease in these relapsed/refractory classical Hodgkin lymphoma patients.

This material consisted of peripheral blood mononuclear cells (PBMCs), taken before the second cycle of nivolumab. The clonotype comes from a human donor with classical Hodgkin lymphoma. The gene calls are TRBV19 and TRBJ2-1; 9 nucleotides line up with TRBD2. As DNA, the CDR3 is TGTGCCAGTAGCTCTAGCGGGGCTGAGCAGTTCTTC. Its translation: CASSSSGAEQFF.